The subject of this entry is one TCR beta chain. Libraries were prepared by immunoSEQ multiplex PCR; TCRdb keeps only in-frame clonotypes and omits some of them. This table has some 100,000 clones, 94% appearing once. Trimming removed 0 bases from V and 5 bases from J; junction bases left unmatched: 1. The CDR3 is made up of 16 amino acids. Germline V CDR1 and CDR2: SGHDT, YYEEEE. This sample is drawn from a study of T cell changes during pregnancy in multiple sclerosis. The sequencing used peripheral blood, collected before pregnancy. The TCR originated in a female donor with multiple sclerosis, enrolled in a pregnancy study. The chain links TRBV5-6 to TRBJ2-2; 13 bases line up with TRBD2. The CDR3 sequence: CASSLGLAGGTGELFF. As DNA, the CDR3 is TGTGCCAGCAGCTTGGGACTAGCGGGAGGAACCGGGGAGCTGTTTTTT. The full variable domain, rest sourced from reference TRBV5-6 and TRBJ2-2, is DAGVTQSPTHLIKTRGQQVTLRCSPKSGHDTVSWYQQALGQGPQFIFQYYEEEERQRGNFPDRFSGHQFPNYSSELNVNALLLGDSALYLCASSLGLAGGTGELFFGEGSRLTVL.